The rows below give T cell receptor beta chains drawn from one sample of a study of shared clonotypes between healthy human individuals. Clones were read by immunoSEQ multiplex PCR, and TCRdb kept only the in-frame ones, dropping some. The sample has about 2.4 million clones, 93% seen once; the top ten hold 0.36%. The sample was naive CD4+ T cells from PBMCs. The source is a young man in good health. Some clones in this sample may be carry-over from other donors' samples. CDR3s include the opening cysteine and the closing phenylalanine or tryptophan. A D gene is named only where the DNA matches it firmly. Clone size, where shown, is once, few, many, or a class for clones that have expanded.

clone_size	v_call	j_call	d_call	cdr3_nt	cdr3_aa
-	TRBV28	TRBJ2-7	TRBD2	TGTGCCAGCAGAACTAGCGGGAGGGCGGGGGAGCAGTACTTC	CASRTSGRAGEQYF
-	TRBV6-6	TRBJ1-2	-	TGTGCCAGCAGACCCCAGGTTCACTATGGCTACACCTTC	CASRPQVHYGYTF
-	TRBV7-2	TRBJ2-1	-	TGTGCCAGCAGCTTAGGGAACCCGGGACTCCCCAATGAGCAGTTCTTC	CASSLGNPGLPNEQFF
-	TRBV2	TRBJ2-7	-	TGTGCCAGCAGTATACAGAGCTACGAGCAGTACTTC	CASSIQSYEQYF
-	TRBV10-3	TRBJ1-4	-	TGTGCCATCAGGGACCGAGATGAAAAACTGTTTTTT	CAIRDRDEKLFF
-	TRBV7-6	TRBJ2-7	TRBD1	TGTGCCAGCAGCCCAACAGGGGCCTACGAGCAGTACTTC	CASSPTGAYEQYF
-	TRBV28	TRBJ2-1	-	TGTGCCAGCAGCCCGTCTTTTGGGCAGTTCTTC	CASSPSFGQFF
-	TRBV5-1	TRBJ2-1	TRBD2	TGCGCCAGCAGCCCCCAAAGCGGGAGACCCTACAATGAGCAGTTCTTC	CASSPQSGRPYNEQFF
-	TRBV11-2	TRBJ2-1	-	TGTGCCAGCAGCTTGTTCCTTCAGGAAAACAATGAGCAGTTCTTC	CASSLFLQENNEQFF
-	TRBV7-2	TRBJ1-5	-	TGTGCCAGCAGCCTCCTTACGGTGGGCCAGCCCCAGCATTTT	CASSLLTVGQPQHF
-	TRBV5-1	TRBJ2-2	TRBD2	TGCGCCAGCAGCTTGGAGCTAGCGGGAAGGGGCACCGGGGAGCTGTTTTTT	CASSLELAGRGTGELFF
-	TRBV30	TRBJ2-7	TRBD2	TGTGCCTTAACTAGCGGAGGCTACGAGCAGTACTTC	CALTSGGYEQYF
once	TRBV7-3	TRBJ2-5	TRBD2	TGTGCCAGCAGCTTTACGGGAGGGGCGGGGGAGACCCAGTACTTC	CASSFTGGAGETQYF
-	TRBV4-2	TRBJ2-6	-	TGTGCCAGCAGCCAAGAGTTTGGGGGCCTCGGGGCCAACGTCCTGACTTTC	CASSQEFGGLGANVLTF
-	TRBV27	TRBJ2-2	-	TGTGCCAGCAGTTTATCGGGCGGTCGCGGGGAGCTGTTTTTT	CASSLSGGRGELFF
-	TRBV9	TRBJ2-5	-	TGTGCCAGCAGCGAAGGGGTGCCCCAGGAGACCCAGTACTTC	CASSEGVPQETQYF
-	TRBV4-1	TRBJ1-3	-	TGCGCCAGCAGCCAATATCCGGACCACTCTGGAAACACCATATATTTT	CASSQYPDHSGNTIYF
-	TRBV28	TRBJ1-5	-	TGTGCCAGCATTATGGGGGGCCTCAATGATCAGCCCCAGCATTTT	CASIMGGLNDQPQHF
-	TRBV9	TRBJ1-5	-	TGTGCCAGCAGCCCTATCCGACAGTATAGCAATCAGCCCCAGCATTTT	CASSPIRQYSNQPQHF
-	TRBV2	TRBJ2-7	-	TGTGCCAGCACCACTCCCCGCCTCTCACCTAGAAACGAGCAGTACTTC	CASTTPRLSPRNEQYF
-	TRBV25-1	TRBJ1-2	-	TGTGCCAGCAGTGCGAGGGACCGGGATAACGGTGGCTACACCTTC	CASSARDRDNGGYTF
-	TRBV27	TRBJ1-5	-	TGTGCCAGCAGTTTATTCGGTCAGTTAGGTCAGCCCCAGCATTTT	CASSLFGQLGQPQHF
-	TRBV5-1	TRBJ1-1	-	TGCGCCAGCAGCTTGGAGGGGCCCACTGAAGCTTTCTTT	CASSLEGPTEAFF
-	TRBV27	TRBJ2-2	TRBD2	TGTGCCAACCCGGGACTAGGTCTCACCGGGGAGCTGTTTTTT	CANPGLGLTGELFF
-	TRBV30	TRBJ2-7	TRBD2	TGTGCCTGGAGTGTAGGGACTATCCTATCGGGTGAGCAGTACTTC	CAWSVGTILSGEQYF
-	TRBV18	TRBJ2-2	-	TGTGCCAGCTCACCGGAGGGGGCCGGGGAGCTGTTTTTT	CASSPEGAGELFF
-	TRBV5-1	TRBJ2-7	-	TGCGCCAGCAGCTGGGCCTTCGGGAGCTACGAGCAGTACTTC	CASSWAFGSYEQYF
-	TRBV4-1	TRBJ1-5	TRBD1	TGCGCCAGCAGCCAAGGGGGACAGGGGGCCAAACAGCCCCAGCATTTT	CASSQGGQGAKQPQHF
once	TRBV5-1	TRBJ2-5	-	TGCGCCAGCAGCTTGGAACAGGCCGGGGAGACCCAGTACTTC	CASSLEQAGETQYF
-	TRBV5-4	TRBJ1-2	-	TGTGCCAGCAGCTTGGTGTACAGGGAAAACTATGGCTACACCTTC	CASSLVYRENYGYTF
once	TRBV30	TRBJ2-7	-	TGTGCCTGGAGTGACGGGGCGTTTCGTTCCTACGAGCAGTACTTC	CAWSDGAFRSYEQYF
-	TRBV29-1	TRBJ2-5	-	TGCAGCGTTTCTCGGGGAGTGGTAGAGACCCAGTACTTC	CSVSRGVVETQYF
-	TRBV6-5	TRBJ1-2	-	TGTGCCAGCAGTTACTCGAATCGGGGGGTGGGCTACACCTTC	CASSYSNRGVGYTF
-	TRBV30	TRBJ2-7	TRBD1	TGTGCCTGGAGTGGACCGACAGGGTGGTCCTACGAGCAGTACTTC	CAWSGPTGWSYEQYF
-	TRBV28	TRBJ2-2	-	TGTGCCAGCAGTTTTTTCTGGGTCGTAAAGGCCGGGGAGCTGTTTTTT	CASSFFWVVKAGELFF
-	TRBV11-1	TRBJ2-2	-	TGTGCCAGCAGTCTAGGGACAACGGGGTTCGCCCGGGAGCTGTTTTTT	CASSLGTTGFARELFF
-	TRBV7-2	TRBJ2-7	-	TGTGCCAGCAGCGCTCAACTAGCCAGGGGACAGGAGCAGTACTTC	CASSAQLARGQEQYF
once	TRBV19	TRBJ1-1	-	TGTGCCAGTATCGGTCCCGAGGCATATCGGAACACTGAAGCTTTCTTT	CASIGPEAYRNTEAFF
-	TRBV20-1	TRBJ2-7	-	TGCAGTGCTAGCCCGGACAACGAGCAGTACTTC	CSASPDNEQYF
-	TRBV28	TRBJ1-1	TRBD1	TGTGCCAGCAGCCCGACAGGGCGAACTGAAGCTTTCTTT	CASSPTGRTEAFF
once	TRBV5-6	TRBJ2-2	-	TGTGCCAGCAGCCGTGATTACAGGGTACAGACCGGGGAGCTGTTTTTT	CASSRDYRVQTGELFF
-	TRBV6-6	TRBJ2-4	TRBD1	TGTGCCAGCAGCGACAGGGGACGAGCCAAAAACATTCAGTACTTC	CASSDRGRAKNIQYF
once	TRBV4-3	TRBJ2-3	-	TGCGCCAGCAGCCAAGGCAGGGACACAGATACGCAGTATTTT	CASSQGRDTDTQYF
-	TRBV18	TRBJ2-5	-	TGTGCCAGCTCACCACCGTTTGATGAGACCCAGTACTTC	CASSPPFDETQYF
-	TRBV5-1	TRBJ2-7	TRBD2	TGCGCCAGCAGCAGAGATGCCGGGACTAGCGGCTACGAGCAGTACTTC	CASSRDAGTSGYEQYF
-	TRBV7-9	TRBJ2-3	-	TGTGCCAGCAGCTCCCCTCTACAGGGTTGGGACACAGATACGCAGTATTTT	CASSSPLQGWDTDTQYF
-	TRBV25-1	TRBJ1-4	-	TGTGCCAGCAGTGAAAGCCAGCCGAATGAAAAACTGTTTTTT	CASSESQPNEKLFF
-	TRBV7-2	TRBJ2-4	TRBD2	TGTGCCAGCAGCTGGGGACTAGCGGGGCTAAACATTCAGTACTTC	CASSWGLAGLNIQYF
-	TRBV29-1	TRBJ2-5	-	TGCACCACCGGGGCTAGCGACCAAGAGACCCAGTACTTC	CTTGASDQETQYF
-	TRBV28	TRBJ2-7	-	TGTGCCATCAGGGGGGATCGACTTGGGGAGTACGAGCAGTACTTC	CAIRGDRLGEYEQYF
few	TRBV2	TRBJ1-5	-	TGTGCCAGCAGCCCACGCGGTAGCAATCAGCCCCAGCATTTT	CASSPRGSNQPQHF